A selection of T cell receptor beta chains follows, all from one sample in a study of identical twins. TCRdb independently ran MiXCR on the 5' RACE reads; one entry per CDR3 protein. In the table there are some 690,000 distinct CDR3 sequences, approximately 21% of which are singletons. This sample also belongs to another study, concerning T cells expressing NK-cell markers.

The sample was PBMCs. These receptors all come from a woman younger than 30 in good health. The CDR3 runs from the conserved cysteine through the conserved F or W. A D gene is named only where the DNA matches it firmly. Size is stated for part of the rows, as once, few or many counts, or as a class when the clone is expanded.

abundance: many
v_gene: TRBV3-1
j_gene: TRBJ2-1
d_gene: NA
CDR3nt: TGTGCCAGCAGCCGGCAGGGGTACACCAATGAGCAGTTCTTC
CDR3aa: CASSRQGYTNEQFF

abundance: few
v_gene: TRBV20-1
j_gene: TRBJ2-1
d_gene: NA
CDR3nt: TGCAGTGCTAGCCCACTAGGGGGCTCCTACAATGAGCAGTTCTTC
CDR3aa: CSASPLGGSYNEQFF

abundance: few
v_gene: TRBV3-1
j_gene: TRBJ2-7
d_gene: NA
CDR3nt: TGTGCCAGCAGCAACGTCGAGAGCTACGAGCAGTACTTC
CDR3aa: CASSNVESYEQYF

abundance: many
v_gene: TRBV20-1
j_gene: TRBJ2-1
d_gene: TRBD2
CDR3nt: TGCAGTGCTCCCGGAGGGGGACTAGCAGCCTTC
CDR3aa: CSAPGGGLAAF

abundance: NA
v_gene: TRBV7-2
j_gene: TRBJ2-7
d_gene: TRBD1
CDR3nt: TGTGCCAGCAGCTCGCGACAGGGAACCTACGAGCAGTACTTC
CDR3aa: CASSSRQGTYEQYF

abundance: NA
v_gene: TRBV2
j_gene: TRBJ2-1
d_gene: TRBD2
CDR3nt: TGTGCCGGTAGTAGCGGGAGGGCCGGAGGGGACAATGAGCAGTTCTTC
CDR3aa: CAGSSGRAGGDNEQFF

abundance: few
v_gene: TRBV6-5
j_gene: TRBJ2-1
d_gene: NA
CDR3nt: TGTGCCAGCAGTTACTCGAATGGCATACTTGATATCAATGAGCAGTTCTTC
CDR3aa: CASSYSNGILDINEQFF

abundance: few
v_gene: TRBV25-1
j_gene: TRBJ1-3
d_gene: NA
CDR3nt: TGTGCCAGCAGTTGGACAGTGCCTGGAAACACCATATATTTT
CDR3aa: CASSWTVPGNTIYF

abundance: few
v_gene: TRBV6-5
j_gene: TRBJ2-2
d_gene: NA
CDR3nt: TGTGCCAGTCGCTGGACCGGGGAGCTGTTTTTT
CDR3aa: CASRWTGELFF

abundance: few
v_gene: TRBV12-3/TRBV12-4
j_gene: TRBJ2-1
d_gene: TRBD2
CDR3nt: TGTGCCAGCAGTTTGGGACTAGAGAATGAGCAGTTCTTC
CDR3aa: CASSLGLENEQFF

abundance: NA
v_gene: TRBV20-1
j_gene: TRBJ2-5
d_gene: NA
CDR3nt: TGCAGTGCTAGTCGTTCGGCGCGGGGCCAAGAGACCCAGTACTTC
CDR3aa: CSASRSARGQETQYF

abundance: NA
v_gene: TRBV20-1
j_gene: TRBJ2-5
d_gene: NA
CDR3nt: TGCAGTGCCTTATACGGGGGTGCGGGAGAGACCCAGTACTTC
CDR3aa: CSALYGGAGETQYF

abundance: few
v_gene: TRBV7-2
j_gene: TRBJ1-2
d_gene: NA
CDR3nt: TGTGCCAGCAGCTTAGCGATCAGCTATGGCTACACCTTC
CDR3aa: CASSLAISYGYTF

abundance: NA
v_gene: TRBV28
j_gene: TRBJ2-3
d_gene: TRBD2
CDR3nt: TGTGCCAGCAATAGCGGGGGGGCCCGGAATACGCAGTATTTT
CDR3aa: CASNSGGARNTQYF

abundance: NA
v_gene: TRBV5-1
j_gene: TRBJ1-3
d_gene: NA
CDR3nt: TGCGCCAGCAGCTTGGATTATGGGTCTGGAAACACCATATATTTT
CDR3aa: CASSLDYGSGNTIYF

abundance: many
v_gene: TRBV12-3/TRBV12-4
j_gene: TRBJ1-1
d_gene: TRBD1
CDR3nt: TGTGCCAGCAGTTCCAGCGGGACAGGGGGGCGGACTGAAGCTTTCTTT
CDR3aa: CASSSSGTGGRTEAFF

abundance: NA
v_gene: TRBV12-3/TRBV12-4
j_gene: TRBJ1-2
d_gene: NA
CDR3nt: TGTGCCAGCAGTTTATCCCACTATGGCTACACCTTC
CDR3aa: CASSLSHYGYTF

abundance: NA
v_gene: TRBV20-1
j_gene: TRBJ2-7
d_gene: TRBD2
CDR3nt: TGCAGTGCTTCCCTTATAGCGGGGTCCCTCGACGAGCAGTACTTC
CDR3aa: CSASLIAGSLDEQYF

abundance: many
v_gene: TRBV20-1
j_gene: TRBJ2-3
d_gene: NA
CDR3nt: TGCAGTGCTAGCTACCATAGCACAGATACGCAGTATTTT
CDR3aa: CSASYHSTDTQYF

abundance: many
v_gene: TRBV29-1
j_gene: TRBJ1-1
d_gene: NA
CDR3nt: TGCAGCGTTGAGACAGAGGGGGGGACTGAAGCTTTCTTT
CDR3aa: CSVETEGGTEAFF

abundance: few
v_gene: TRBV12-3/TRBV12-4
j_gene: TRBJ1-5
d_gene: NA
CDR3nt: TGTGCCAGCAGCCAGAGTTATCAGCCCCAGCATTTT
CDR3aa: CASSQSYQPQHF

abundance: NA
v_gene: TRBV12-3/TRBV12-4
j_gene: TRBJ1-2
d_gene: TRBD1
CDR3nt: TGTGCCAGCAGCTTGAGGCCCCGGGACAGGTTCTATGGCTACACCTTC
CDR3aa: CASSLRPRDRFYGYTF

abundance: many
v_gene: TRBV20-1
j_gene: TRBJ1-5
d_gene: NA
CDR3nt: TGCAGTGCTATCGACGGGGATCAGCCCCAGCATTTT
CDR3aa: CSAIDGDQPQHF

abundance: few
v_gene: TRBV6-5
j_gene: TRBJ1-6
d_gene: NA
CDR3nt: TGTGCCAGCAGTTACTCCTTCTGGTCCCATTCACCCCTCCACTTT
CDR3aa: CASSYSFWSHSPLHF

abundance: many
v_gene: TRBV5-1
j_gene: TRBJ2-2
d_gene: NA
CDR3nt: TGCGCCAGCAGCTTGGCCGGACAGAACACCGGGGAGCTGTTTTTT
CDR3aa: CASSLAGQNTGELFF

abundance: NA
v_gene: TRBV7-7
j_gene: TRBJ2-2
d_gene: NA
CDR3nt: TGTGCTAGCAGCCACATATACAAGCTCCCTACGGGGCAGAACACCGGGGAGCTGTTTTTT
CDR3aa: CASSHIYKLPTGQNTGELFF

abundance: few
v_gene: TRBV20-1
j_gene: TRBJ2-7
d_gene: NA
CDR3nt: TGCAGTGCTAGTAAGGGAACCGAGCAGTACTTC
CDR3aa: CSASKGTEQYF

abundance: few
v_gene: TRBV20-1
j_gene: TRBJ2-1
d_gene: TRBD2
CDR3nt: TGCAGTGCTAGAGCGTCAGCGGGAAATGGAGAGCAGTTCTTC
CDR3aa: CSARASAGNGEQFF

abundance: few
v_gene: TRBV15
j_gene: TRBJ1-1
d_gene: NA
CDR3nt: TGTGCCACCAGCGTCACTAGGCCAGCGAACACTGAAGCTTTCTTT
CDR3aa: CATSVTRPANTEAFF

abundance: once
v_gene: TRBV7-9
j_gene: TRBJ2-3
d_gene: NA
CDR3nt: TGTGCCAGCAGCCCCGGCGCGATGGGGGGAATCATCGATACGCAGTATTTT
CDR3aa: CASSPGAMGGIIDTQYF

abundance: NA
v_gene: TRBV10-3
j_gene: TRBJ1-2
d_gene: TRBD1
CDR3nt: TGTGCCATCCGGACAGGGATTAACTATGGCTACACCTTC
CDR3aa: CAIRTGINYGYTF

abundance: NA
v_gene: TRBV12-3/TRBV12-4
j_gene: TRBJ1-1
d_gene: NA
CDR3nt: TGTGCCAGCAGGGGGGATGAAGGAACTCCCGCTGAAGCTTTCTTT
CDR3aa: CASRGDEGTPAEAFF

abundance: few
v_gene: TRBV7-9
j_gene: TRBJ1-1
d_gene: NA
CDR3nt: TGTGCCAGCAGCTTAGTTGGAGGATGGGACACTGAAGCTTTCTTT
CDR3aa: CASSLVGGWDTEAFF

abundance: many
v_gene: TRBV12-3/TRBV12-4
j_gene: TRBJ2-3
d_gene: TRBD1
CDR3nt: TGTGCCAGCAGTTTACGACAGGGCCCAGATACGCAGTATTTT
CDR3aa: CASSLRQGPDTQYF

abundance: many
v_gene: TRBV15
j_gene: TRBJ1-4
d_gene: NA
CDR3nt: TGTGCCACCAGCAGAGGCGGGCAGGACAATGAAAAACTGTTTTTT
CDR3aa: CATSRGGQDNEKLFF

abundance: many
v_gene: TRBV12-3/TRBV12-4
j_gene: TRBJ2-3
d_gene: NA
CDR3nt: TGTGCCAGCAGAAGGAGTCCTTTTACGCAGTATTTT
CDR3aa: CASRRSPFTQYF

abundance: few
v_gene: TRBV11-1
j_gene: TRBJ2-7
d_gene: TRBD1
CDR3nt: TGTGCCAGCAGCTTACCGTGGCAAGAGACAGGGGTAAGCTACGAGCAGTACTTC
CDR3aa: CASSLPWQETGVSYEQYF

abundance: many
v_gene: TRBV6-1
j_gene: TRBJ2-1
d_gene: NA
CDR3nt: TGTGCCAGCAGGGCAAGGGCTAGCCGCCTTTCGGGGTACAATGAGCAGTTCTTC
CDR3aa: CASRARASRLSGYNEQFF

abundance: NA
v_gene: TRBV2
j_gene: TRBJ2-1
d_gene: NA
CDR3nt: TGTGCCAGCAGGCGGGACTCCTACTACAATGAGCAGTTCTTC
CDR3aa: CASRRDSYYNEQFF

abundance: NA
v_gene: TRBV7-2
j_gene: TRBJ2-2
d_gene: NA
CDR3nt: TGTGCCAGCAGCTTAAGGTCATCATCAGGCACCGGGGAGCTGTTTTTT
CDR3aa: CASSLRSSSGTGELFF

abundance: NA
v_gene: TRBV18
j_gene: TRBJ2-1
d_gene: NA
CDR3nt: TGTGCCAGCTCACCATGGCCTCCCTGGGGGGCCCGAAGCTCCTACAATGAGCAGTTCTTC
CDR3aa: CASSPWPPWGARSSYNEQFF

abundance: many
v_gene: TRBV10-3
j_gene: TRBJ1-1
d_gene: TRBD1
CDR3nt: TGTGCCACCGGACAGGGCGGGTCGGACACTGAAGCTTTCTTT
CDR3aa: CATGQGGSDTEAFF

abundance: few
v_gene: TRBV6-4
j_gene: TRBJ2-2
d_gene: NA
CDR3nt: TGTGCCAGCAGTGCTAACAGAGACACCGGGGAGCTGTTTTTT
CDR3aa: CASSANRDTGELFF

abundance: NA
v_gene: TRBV3-1
j_gene: TRBJ2-1
d_gene: NA
CDR3nt: TGTGCCCCCCTACTCCAAGACCGGATCTTC
CDR3aa: CAPLLQDRIF

abundance: NA
v_gene: TRBV5-1
j_gene: TRBJ2-5
d_gene: NA
CDR3nt: TGCGCCAGCAGCCAACAGGGTAAAGAGACCCAGTACTTC
CDR3aa: CASSQQGKETQYF

abundance: NA
v_gene: TRBV6-1
j_gene: TRBJ2-6
d_gene: NA
CDR3nt: TGTGCCAGCAGACGTCCCCTCTCCTCTGGGGCCAACGTCCTGACTTTC
CDR3aa: CASRRPLSSGANVLTF

abundance: many
v_gene: TRBV29-1
j_gene: TRBJ2-7
d_gene: NA
CDR3nt: TGCAGCGTTGTAACGGGGAGCAACGAGCAGTACTTC
CDR3aa: CSVVTGSNEQYF

abundance: NA
v_gene: TRBV18
j_gene: TRBJ2-7
d_gene: NA
CDR3nt: TGTGCCAGCTCACCCCCCCAGGACGGTTCCTACGAGCAGTACTTC
CDR3aa: CASSPPQDGSYEQYF

abundance: NA
v_gene: TRBV6-1
j_gene: TRBJ2-2
d_gene: TRBD1
CDR3nt: TGTGCCAGCAGGGCCGGGACAGTAGGGACCGGGGAGCTGTTTTTT
CDR3aa: CASRAGTVGTGELFF

abundance: few
v_gene: TRBV10-3
j_gene: TRBJ2-2
d_gene: NA
CDR3nt: TGTGCCATCAGAACAAAAGACACCGGGGAGCTGTTTTTT
CDR3aa: CAIRTKDTGELFF

abundance: NA
v_gene: TRBV5-6
j_gene: TRBJ2-1
d_gene: TRBD1
CDR3nt: TGTGCCAGCAGCTTGGTGGGACAGATCGATGAGCAGTTCTTC
CDR3aa: CASSLVGQIDEQFF

abundance: NA
v_gene: TRBV27
j_gene: TRBJ2-6
d_gene: NA
CDR3nt: TGTGCCACCTCACGGAGGGACGGTGGAGCCAACGTCCTGACTTTC
CDR3aa: CATSRRDGGANVLTF

abundance: NA
v_gene: TRBV9
j_gene: TRBJ2-3
d_gene: TRBD2
CDR3nt: TGTGCCAGCAGCGTTCTAGCGGGAGCTTCGGATACGCAGTATTTT
CDR3aa: CASSVLAGASDTQYF

abundance: many
v_gene: TRBV5-1
j_gene: TRBJ2-5
d_gene: NA
CDR3nt: TGCGCCAGCAGCTTGGGAGATCCCCAAGAGACCCAGTACTTC
CDR3aa: CASSLGDPQETQYF

abundance: NA
v_gene: TRBV5-1
j_gene: TRBJ2-7
d_gene: NA
CDR3nt: TGCGCCAGCAGCTCTGCCACCGGCCCGTTTCCCTACGAGCAGTACTTC
CDR3aa: CASSSATGPFPYEQYF

abundance: few
v_gene: TRBV12-3/TRBV12-4
j_gene: TRBJ2-6
d_gene: NA
CDR3nt: TGTGCCAGCAGGTCCGACGGCTCTGGGGCCAACGTCCTGACTTTC
CDR3aa: CASRSDGSGANVLTF

abundance: NA
v_gene: TRBV5-1
j_gene: TRBJ2-1
d_gene: NA
CDR3nt: TGCGCCAGCAGGGGCGCGGCCCAACCGGGTGAGCAGTTCTTC
CDR3aa: CASRGAAQPGEQFF

abundance: few
v_gene: TRBV29-1
j_gene: TRBJ1-1
d_gene: NA
CDR3nt: TGCAGCGACAGGAGGGGGATGGCTGAAGCTTTCTTT
CDR3aa: CSDRRGMAEAFF